This entry features one T cell receptor (beta chain) sequence. What it binds is not known. This sample stems from a study of STAT5B mutations in CD4+ large granular lymphocyte leukemia. Study-wide results and caveats: Main leukemic clonotypes were patient-specific, but approximately 25% appeared at low frequency elsewhere.

Method: immunoSEQ multiplex PCR; TCRdb's copy keeps in-frame clones and lacks some. The sample holds under 40,000 clones, around 76% seen once. Material for sequencing was CD4+ T cells from blood buffy coats. The receptor's source is a human donor in good health.

The CDR3 protein is CASSNTGLLQETQYF. The CDR3 bases are TGTGCCAGCAGCAACACAGGGCTTCTGCAAGAGACCCAGTACTTC. The chain links TRBV5-4 to TRBJ2-5; D perhaps matches TRBD1 (6 bases). The V gene's germline CDR1 is SGHNT and CDR2 YYREEE (reference sequence). This CDR3 has 15 residues. The V end was cut by 4 bases, the J end by 2 bases, with 15 bases between.